The rows below give T cell receptor beta chains drawn from one sample of a study of blood T cell repertoires in COVID-19. Sequencing used immunoSEQ multiplex PCR; TCRdb keeps in-frame clones, though not all of them. Among about 240,000 clones listed, 80% to 90% were seen once. The sequencing sample was made of PBMCs or T cells enriched from blood (not recorded which). Every receptor here comes from a woman younger than 45 who had recovered from COVID-19. Both conserved end residues are part of each CDR3. D genes are given only for firm matches.

D	V	J	CDR3
.	TRBV6-1	TRBJ2-2	CASSAGRGLDTGELFF
TRBD1	TRBV6-5	TRBJ2-7	CASRYRDRSGDEQYF
TRBD1	TRBV27	TRBJ1-1	CASSPIRQGPRGTEAFF
.	TRBV10-2	TRBJ1-2	CASGSSPNVGRYTF
.	TRBV13	TRBJ1-2	CASSLGGDGYTF
.	TRBV5-1	TRBJ1-2	CASSTSGDGYTF
TRBD1	TRBV15	TRBJ2-7	CATSRTGGTYEQYF
.	TRBV27	TRBJ2-7	CASSSRYEQYF
.	TRBV28	TRBJ2-2	CASSQGGDTGELFF
.	TRBV6-5	TRBJ1-6	CASVRVLGSPLHF
.	TRBV20-1	TRBJ2-5	CSASSGLVGETQYF
TRBD1	TRBV6-5	TRBJ1-5	CASSIDRGHQPQHF
.	TRBV6-2/TRBV6-3	TRBJ1-1	CASSIPQGATEAFF
.	TRBV21-1	TRBJ2-1	CASSKGRLVRGDRGEQFF
TRBD1	TRBV19	TRBJ1-4	CASTDIGTGPEKLFF
TRBD1	TRBV24-1	TRBJ2-5	CATSHRGEETQYF
TRBD1	TRBV5-4	TRBJ1-1	CASSTSGGGNTEAFF
.	TRBV30	TRBJ1-1	CAWSPLGGGTEAFF
.	TRBV29-1	TRBJ1-2	CSVDGSYIGGYTF
TRBD1	TRBV15	TRBJ2-7	CATSKTGVEYEQYF
.	TRBV19	TRBJ2-1	CASSSQVRRVYNEQFF
.	TRBV18	TRBJ1-1	CASSPNLLGDGGAFF
TRBD1	TRBV28	TRBJ1-2	CASSTLYRDRGSKGYTF
.	TRBV28	TRBJ2-2	CASSLSAGVTGELFF
TRBD2	TRBV30	TRBJ2-7	CAWSGLAGVEQYF
.	TRBV6-4	TRBJ2-1	CASSPASVNEQFF
.	TRBV28	TRBJ1-6	CASSLMASSYNSPLHF
.	TRBV20-1	TRBJ1-2	CSASSGYGYTF
.	TRBV5-3	TRBJ1-5	CADTGRANQPQHF
.	TRBV5-1	TRBJ2-2	CASSLGFSRDTGELFF
.	TRBV24-1	TRBJ2-5	CATSDGGPARMETQYF
.	TRBV19	TRBJ2-7	CASSPLSRGSYEQYF
.	TRBV28	TRBJ1-6	CASSPATASSYNSPLHF
TRBD2	TRBV5-4	TRBJ2-3	CASSHVSGGSANTQYF
.	TRBV11-2	TRBJ1-2	CASSQTGINGYTF
.	TRBV5-5	TRBJ2-5	CASSLEQAGGETQYF
.	TRBV6-2/TRBV6-3	TRBJ2-1	CASSSSGTQTYNEQFF
.	TRBV27	TRBJ1-1	CASSLDRSNTEAFF
TRBD1	TRBV4-1	TRBJ1-1	CASSQTGVNTEAFF
.	TRBV27	TRBJ1-1	CASRPISGTLNEAFF
TRBD1	TRBV4-1	TRBJ1-5	CASSQGQGADWPQHF
TRBD1	TRBV28	TRBJ1-1	CASSFPDRGEKSFF
TRBD1	TRBV29-1	TRBJ2-3	CSVEGGQGADTQYF
.	TRBV6-5	TRBJ1-1	CASSRLERTEAFF
.	TRBV19	TRBJ1-3	CASSITAHGNTIYF